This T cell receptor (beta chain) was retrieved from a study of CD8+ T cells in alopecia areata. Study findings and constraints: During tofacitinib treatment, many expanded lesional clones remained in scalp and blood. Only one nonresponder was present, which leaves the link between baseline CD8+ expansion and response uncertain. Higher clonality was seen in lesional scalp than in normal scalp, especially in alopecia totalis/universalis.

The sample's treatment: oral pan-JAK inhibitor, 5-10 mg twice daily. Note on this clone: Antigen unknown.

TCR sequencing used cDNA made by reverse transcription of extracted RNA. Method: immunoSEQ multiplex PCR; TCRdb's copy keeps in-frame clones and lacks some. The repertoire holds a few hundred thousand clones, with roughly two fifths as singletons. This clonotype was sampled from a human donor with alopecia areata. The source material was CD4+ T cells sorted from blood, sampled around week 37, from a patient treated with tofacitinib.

Written as DNA, the CDR3 is TGCAGCGTTGCCTTGGAGACAGGAGCTTTCTTT. Protein product: CSVALETGAFF. This chain joins TRBV29-1 and TRBJ1-1; weak D call: TRBD1 (6 bases). CDR1 is SQVTM, CDR2 ANQGSEA, per germline. The CDR3 length is 11 residues. V dropped 4 bases and J dropped 10 bases, with 13 bases sitting between them. The full variable domain, rest sourced from reference TRBV29-1 and TRBJ1-1, is SAVISQKPSRDICQRGTSLTIQCQVDSQVTMMFWYRQQPGQSLTLIATANQGSEATYESGFVIDKFPISRPNLTFSTLTVSNMSPEDSSIYLCSVALETGAFFGQGTRLTVV.